This TCR beta chain was observed in a study of cytomegalovirus exposure and HLA in healthy donors. Study in general: HLA-typed donors were the source of some 80 million unique TCRs, which an early data release held.

In the PCR, 60 Vbeta and 13 Jbeta primers were used. In the original analysis: An analysis that came later counted roughly 87 million unique TCR beta chains, about 10 million shared. Libraries were prepared by immunoSEQ multiplex PCR; TCRdb keeps only in-frame clonotypes and omits some of them. Clonal size and the V and J genes are those of that table, whereas D and trimming came from the DNA. The table has about 140,000 clones, roughly 81% seen once. Broader study findings: A few chains tied to CMV proved CMV antigen-specific in vitro. In a later analysis, DRB1 alleles had the most associated TCRs; HLA-C alleles the fewest.

The CDR3 covers 16 residues. From germline, CDR1 is SGHTS and CDR2 YDEGEE. After removal of 4 bases from V and 7 bases from J, the junction contained 9 bases not matched to a gene. Worth noting for this clone: Antigen: not known.

The TCR comes from a female donor in good health and CMV-seronegative. This chain joins TRBV5-8 and TRBJ1-5; TRBD1 matches 12 bases. Sequences were obtained from PBMCs. The CDR3 region has the DNA TGTGCCAGCAGCCCACTCGGGACAGGGGGCGGACAGCCCCAGCATTTT. Translating it yields CASSPLGTGGGQPQHF.